In its sample, the clone carrying this T cell receptor beta chain was seen a few times. CDR1 is SGHTA, CDR2 FQGTGA, per germline. The ends were cut back, 6 bases at V and 4 bases at J, with 20 bases in the middle. The CDR3 is 16 amino acids. Reverse transcribing all isolated RNA meant expressed TCRB transcripts were sequenced. Profiled with immunoSEQ multiplex PCR; TCRdb holds only in-frame clones, not every one. This table holds around 300,000 clones, 7% to 9% found once. These data come from a study of beta chain features in type 1 diabetes. The specimen sequenced was central memory CD4+ T cells from blood. V is TRBV7-3 and J is TRBJ2-3, with a weak D call TRBD2 (5 bases). This TCR derives from a young woman in good health. The CDR3 here is CASSSSRRGGPDTQYF. For the CDR3, the DNA is TGTGCCAGCAGTTCGAGCCGACGGGGTGGTCCAGATACGCAGTATTTT.